One sample yielded the 4 T cell receptor beta chains listed below, sequenced in a study of metastatic and nonmetastatic thyroid tumors. TCRdb re-clonotyped the PCR reads through MiXCR. The repertoire holds approximately 13,000 clones, with about 12% as singletons. Before thyroid surgery, none of the patients had received any treatment. Sequenced sample: blood. The receptors stem from a female donor with papillary thyroid cancer or a benign thyroid nodule (not recorded which). Some clones in this sample may be carry-over from other donors' samples.

Many counts were recorded for this clone. The rearrangement links TRBV7-8 to TRBJ2-3, with 7 bases lining up with TRBD1. CDR3 length equals 17 residues. Germline values: CDR1 SGHVS, CDR2 FQNEAQ. The ends lost 2 bases at V and 2 bases at J; junction bases unmatched: 10. Written as DNA, the CDR3 is TGTGCCAGCAGCTTATTGACCGGGACAGAGTCCACAGATACGCAGTATTTT. Its protein product is CASSLLTGTESTDTQYF.

V gene TRBV27 combines with J gene TRBJ2-1; 14 bases line up with TRBD2. J lost 9 bases, V lost 4 bases, and 5 bases had no gene match. This CDR3 spans 15 amino acids. Germline-derived CDR1 and CDR2 are MNHEY and SMNVEV (reference sequence). In DNA, the CDR3 is TGTGCCAGCAGTTCCGGACTAGCGGGAGGACGTGAGCAGTTCTTC. This encodes CASSSGLAGGREQFF.

This clone was observed many times. The CDR3 spells CSARVATSTDTQYF. The CDR3 DNA sequence: TGCAGTGCTAGAGTAGCGACTAGCACAGATACGCAGTATTTT. The chain combines TRBV20-1 with TRBJ2-3, with D possibly being TRBD2 (5 bases). CDR3 length: 14 residues. Germline CDR1 and CDR2: DFQATT and SNEGSKA (reference sequence). Trimming removed 1 base from V and 0 bases from J, with 8 bases in between.

This clone was picked up many times. The CDR3 protein is CASSRGTSGRVTNEQFF. DNA of the CDR3: TGTGCCAGCAGCCGAGGGACTAGCGGGAGAGTAACCAATGAGCAGTTCTTC. The genes are TRBV14 and TRBJ2-1, with 14 nucleotides matching TRBD2. J gave up 6 bases and V 4 bases, and 8 bases lay outside the gene matches. Looked up from germline, CDR1 is SGHDN and CDR2 is FVKESK. This CDR3 has 17 amino acids.